The 6 T cell receptor beta chains listed next were all sequenced from one sample in a study of shared T cell receptors in the human thymus. The repertoire was sequenced with immunoSEQ multiplex PCR; TCRdb's copy has only in-frame clones and lacks some. Of hundreds of thousands of clones listed, 70% to 90% are singletons. These data are also associated with another study on human thymus T cells.

The sequencing sample was made of thymocytes. The receptors stem from a girl younger than two with a congenital heart defect.

The V and J genes are TRBV5-4 and TRBJ1-1; 7 bases are a match to TRBD1. This CDR3 region has 19 residues. Germline V gene data show CDR1 as SGHNT and CDR2 as YYREEE (reference sequence). The V and J ends lost 0 bases and 0 bases, in that order; junction bases with no gene match: 14. The CDR3 DNA follows: TGTGCCAGCAGCTTGGGCCGGACAGGAGCTTCGATTTTGAACACTGAAGCTTTCTTT. Translation gives CASSLGRTGASILNTEAFF.

The chain joins TRBV28 to TRBJ1-3, with 7 bases fitting TRBD1. V shed 4 bases, J shed 2 bases, and the junction held 2 bases outside the gene matches. The CDR3 totals 14 residues. Germline V gene sequence: CDR1 MDHEN, CDR2 SYDVKM. This CDR3 reads CASSSDRAGNTIYF. The CDR3 nucleotides read TGTGCCAGCAGTTCCGACAGGGCTGGAAACACCATATATTTT.

The chain couples TRBV5-4 to TRBJ1-1, with 8 nucleotides matching TRBD1. The V gene's germline CDR1 is SGHNT and CDR2 YYREEE (reference sequence). J lost 4 bases, V lost 0 bases, and 5 bases had no gene match. The CDR3 runs to 15 residues. The CDR3 DNA follows: TGTGCCAGCAGCTTGGTTACAGGGGGTGGCACTGAAGCTTTCTTT. Its translation: CASSLVTGGGTEAFF.

The J gene is TRBJ2-7, the V gene TRBV9; 8 bases are a match to TRBD1. This CDR3 contains 15 residues. Trimming cost V 0 bases and J 4 bases; bases outside gene matches: 6. Germline CDR1 is SGDLS and CDR2 is YYNGEE. This CDR3 is CASSVGGTGQYEQYF. As DNA, the CDR3 is TGTGCCAGCAGCGTAGGGGGGACAGGCCAATACGAGCAGTACTTC.

V and J are TRBV30 and TRBJ2-2; D call uncertain. The CDR3 is made up of 12 amino acids. With 1 base removed from V and 3 bases from J, the gap between germline ends came to 3 bases. Germline CDR1 GTSNPN, CDR2 SVGIG (reference sequence). The CDR3 protein is CAWSGDTGELFF. Written as DNA, the CDR3 is TGTGCCTGGAGTGGCGACACCGGGGAGCTGTTTTTT.

The chain employs TRBV30 and TRBJ1-4; the D is unclear. Trimming took 4 bases from V and 4 from J, leaving 7 bases between them. CDR1 and CDR2 from the germline V gene are GTSNPN and SVGIG (reference sequence). The CDR3 totals 12 residues. The CDR3 DNA reads TGTGCCTGGACCCAGGTTAATGAAAAACTGTTTTTT. Its translation is CAWTQVNEKLFF. The full variable domain, with the rest looked up from reference TRBV30 and TRBJ1-4, is SQTIHQWPATLVQPVGSPLSLECTVEGTSNPNLYWYRQAAGRGLQLLFYSVGIGQISSEVPQNLSASRPQDRQFILSSKKLLLSDSGFYLCAWTQVNEKLFFGSGTQLSVL.